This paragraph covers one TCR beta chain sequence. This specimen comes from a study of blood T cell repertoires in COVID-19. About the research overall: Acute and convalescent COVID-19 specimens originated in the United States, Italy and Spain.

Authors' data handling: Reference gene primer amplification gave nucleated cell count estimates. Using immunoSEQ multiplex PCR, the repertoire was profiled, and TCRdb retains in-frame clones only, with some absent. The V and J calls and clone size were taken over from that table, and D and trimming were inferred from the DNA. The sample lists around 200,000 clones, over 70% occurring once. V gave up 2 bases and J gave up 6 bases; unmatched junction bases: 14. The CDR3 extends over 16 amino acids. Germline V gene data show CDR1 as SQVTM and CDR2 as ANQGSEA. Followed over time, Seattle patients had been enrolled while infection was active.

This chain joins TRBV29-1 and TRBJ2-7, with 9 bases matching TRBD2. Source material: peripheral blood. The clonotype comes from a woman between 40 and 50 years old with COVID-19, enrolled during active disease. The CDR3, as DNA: TGCAGCGTTGAAAATCCCGGCGGTAGCGGGGGCCTCGAGCAGTACTTC. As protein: CSVENPGGSGGLEQYF.